This TCR beta chain was recovered during a study of CD8 T cells in ankylosing spondylitis. Study-wide points: In ankylosing spondylitis patients, matched synovial fluid reportedly showed significant enrichment of disease-linked clones. Within ankylosing spondylitis blood, a TCR beta motif made up of roughly eight highly homologous variants appeared to be characteristic.

Regarding this clonotype: Its antigen is not identified.

Each CDR3 protein gets one entry after TCRdb re-called the 5' RACE reads with MiXCR. The profile shows about 160,000 distinct CDR3 sequences, 15% to 20% of them singletons. The origin of this receptor is a male donor with ankylosing spondylitis or in good health (not recorded which). The sample taken for sequencing was blood, either unsorted or a sorted T cell fraction (not recorded which).

The CDR3 region is CASSGTSDQETQYF. CDR3 coding DNA: TGTGCCAGCAGCGGAACTAGCGATCAAGAGACCCAGTACTTC. V is TRBV5-4 and J is TRBJ2-5; 7 bases are a match to TRBD2. V shed 4 bases, J shed 2 bases, and the junction held 5 bases outside the gene matches. This CDR3 has 14 amino acids. Germline CDR1 is SGHNT and CDR2 is YYREEE (reference sequence).